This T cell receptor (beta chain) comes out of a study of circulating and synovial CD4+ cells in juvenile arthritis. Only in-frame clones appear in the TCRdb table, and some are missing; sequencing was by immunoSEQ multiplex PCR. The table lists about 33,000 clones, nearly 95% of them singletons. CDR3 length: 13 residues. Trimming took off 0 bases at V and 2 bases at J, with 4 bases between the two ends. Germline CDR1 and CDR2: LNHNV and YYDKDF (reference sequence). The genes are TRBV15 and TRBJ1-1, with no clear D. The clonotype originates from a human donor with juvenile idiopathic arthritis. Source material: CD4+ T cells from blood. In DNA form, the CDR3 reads TGTGCCACCAGCAGAGATCAAAACACTGAAGCTTTCTTT. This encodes CATSRDQNTEAFF.